This T cell receptor (beta chain) was recorded in a study of T cell responses to AZD1222 COVID-19 vaccine. Study results and limitations: Baseline seropositives among AZD1222 recipients totaled only 5 to 7. Variant regions that are unmutated are reportedly the target of nearly half of spike-specific TCRs. Spike-specific TCR breadth rose after two AZD1222 doses, and depth rose as well. A mostly white British donor set with more females was recruited, and clonal diversity was possibly underestimated.

Generated by immunoSEQ multiplex PCR, the TCRdb table keeps only in-frame clones and is missing some. The repertoire has about 120,000 clones, 92% of them found once; the top ten carry 2% to 3%. For this clone: Its antigen is not identified.

The V segment lost 7 bases and the J segment 3 bases; nucleotides outside the gene matches: 8. Germline values: CDR1 SQVTM, CDR2 ANQGSEA. This CDR3 region has 14 residues. This specimen was peripheral blood, taken 28 days after the second AZD1222 dose. This clonotype originated in an adult who received the AZD1222 COVID-19 vaccine. The chain is built from TRBV29-1 and TRBJ2-2, with TRBD1 matching over 7 bases. This CDR3 reads CSGLGTAYTGELFF. The CDR3, as DNA: TGCAGCGGACTCGGGACAGCCTACACCGGGGAGCTGTTTTTT.